The 22 T cell receptor beta chains below were found in one sample sequenced in a study of vaccination and CD4 T cells after COVID-19. Their antigens remain unidentified. This sample's treatment: roughly 11-day PBMC culture with coronavirus spike peptide pools or control peptides (ViraFEST assay). CD4+ T lymphocytes from the unexposed donor were collected before the COVID-19 pandemic (2011-2018). An Oncomine TCR Beta short-read assay was used to sequence the DNA from cultured CD4+ T cells. TCRdb re-derived calls from the PCR reads in MiXCR, one entry per CDR3 protein. Of about 9,100 distinct CDR3 sequences in the sample, 31% were seen once. What was sequenced was CD4+ T cells from blood, cultured in vitro. The source is a human donor in good health.

The J gene is TRBJ2-7, the V gene TRBV27; D is uncertain. V shed 5 bases and J shed 2 bases, with 10 bases lying between them. This CDR3 has 13 residues. Germline-derived CDR1 and CDR2 are MNHEY and SMNVEV (reference sequence). The CDR3 nucleotides read TGTGCCAGCAGTCCAAACGGCCCCTACGAGCAGTACTTC. It is translated as CASSPNGPYEQYF.

The rearrangement links TRBV7-9 to TRBJ2-2; 14 bases align to TRBD2. The CDR3 length is 19 residues. V was pared by 5 bases and J by 0 bases, with 8 bases of the junction left unmatched. The germline CDR1 and CDR2 sequences are SEHNR and FQNEAQ (reference sequence). The CDR3 sequence is CASSLPGTSGGTNTGELFF. CDR3 nucleotides: TGTGCCAGCAGCCTCCCCGGGACTAGCGGGGGAACGAACACCGGGGAGCTGTTTTTT. The full variable domain, in which reference TRBV7-9 and TRBJ2-2 provide the parts outside the CDR3, is DTGVSQNPRHKITKRGQNVTFRCDPISEHNRLYWYRQTLGQGPEFLTYFQNEAQLEKSRLLSDRFSAERPKGSFSTLEIQRTEQGDSAMYLCASSLPGTSGGTNTGELFFGEGSRLTVL.

This clonotype has only a few counts. The rearrangement uses TRBV12-3 or TRBV12-4 and TRBJ2-7, with 7 nucleotides matching TRBD2. The V segment lost 1 base and the J segment 10 bases; nucleotides outside the gene matches: 10. CDR3 size: 14 residues. The CDR3 is CASSLGLRGIPQYF. Here the CDR3 DNA reads TGTGCCAGCAGTTTAGGGTTGCGGGGGATACCTCAGTACTTC.

The genes are TRBV10-1 and TRBJ1-2; TRBD1 is a possible D gene (5 bases). The V and J ends lost 4 bases and 4 bases respectively, with 10 bases between them. Germline V CDR1 and CDR2: WNHNN, SYGVQD (reference sequence). This CDR3 spans 13 amino acids. This CDR3 is CASSGGAAYGYTF. CDR3 bases: TGCGCCAGCAGTGGTGGGGCCGCCTATGGCTACACCTTC.

This clonotype was picked up a small number of times. V usage is TRBV20-1 and J usage is TRBJ1-5; D uncertain. Germline CDR1 and CDR2: DFQATT and SNEGSKA (reference sequence). The CDR3 spans 14 residues. V lost 0 bases and J lost 5, with 11 bases in between. The CDR3 DNA reads TGCAGTGCTAGAGATCCTTTAGTCGATCAGCCCCAGCATTTT. It yields the protein CSARDPLVDQPQHF.

The chain joins TRBV30 to TRBJ1-6; D is perhaps TRBD1 (5 bases). Germline values: CDR1 GTSNPN, CDR2 SVGIG (reference sequence). The germline V and J ends were trimmed by 4 bases and 8 bases, with 15 bases remaining between them. The CDR3 extends over 14 amino acids. CDR3 sequence reads: CAWKTLVGDSPLHF. CDR3 in DNA: TGTGCCTGGAAGACTCTCGTAGGGGATTCACCCCTCCACTTT.

This clonotype was seen a handful of times. The chain combines TRBV27 with TRBJ1-1; D might be TRBD1 (6 bases). CDR1 MNHEY and CDR2 SMNVEV come from the germline V gene (reference sequence). The CDR3 length is 15 residues. The V gene lost 4 bases and the J gene lost 4 bases, with 16 bases spanning the gap. The CDR3 DNA sequence: TGTGCCAGCAGTTCCCTCTTACAGGGTGGCACTGAAGCTTTCTTT. As protein: CASSSLLQGGTEAFF.

The genes are TRBV7-3 and TRBJ2-5; D remains ambiguous. V was cut by 3 bases and J by 4 bases, with 15 bases left in between. CDR3 length: 15 amino acids. Germline values: CDR1 SGHTA, CDR2 FQGTGA. CDR3 in DNA: TGTGCCAGCAGCTTGACGAGTGGTCTAGGAGAGACCCAGTACTTC. Encoded protein: CASSLTSGLGETQYF.

V usage is TRBV6-5 and J usage is TRBJ2-4, with D perhaps matching TRBD1 or TRBD2 (5 bases each). The germline CDR1 and CDR2 sequences are MNHEY and SVGAGI. V gave up 2 bases and J gave up 7 bases, with 12 bases separating them. The CDR3 is 14 residues long. The CDR3 coding sequence is TGTGCCAGCAGTTACGAGGGGCGTCCCAACATTCAGTACTTC. This codes for CASSYEGRPNIQYF.

The gene calls are TRBV27 and TRBJ1-6; 8 bases are a match to TRBD1. V was clipped by 6 bases and J by 8 bases; unmatched bases: 12. Per the germline V gene, CDR1 is MNHEY and CDR2 is SMNVEV (reference sequence). The CDR3 sequence is 16 residues long. The CDR3 DNA reads TGTGCCAGCAGACGTGGGACAGGCCTATCGGATTCACCCCTCCACTTT. Protein sequence: CASRRGTGLSDSPLHF.

V and J are TRBV4-2 and TRBJ2-5, with D possibly being TRBD1 (6 bases). This CDR3 contains 18 residues. Trimming shortened V by 2 bases and J by 4 bases, and 23 bases separated the two germline ends. Germline loops: CDR1 LGHNA, CDR2 YNFKEQ. The DNA for the CDR3 is TGTGCCAGCAGCCAATCTTGGGGCACCGGGACACTCAGAGAGACCCAGTACTTC. Its protein product is CASSQSWGTGTLRETQYF.

The V and J genes are TRBV6-4 and TRBJ2-7; 13 bases match TRBD2. The germline V gene encodes CDR1 MRHNA and CDR2 SNTAGT. The CDR3 loop spans 15 amino acids. The ends lost 3 bases at V and 4 bases at J; junction bases unmatched: 3. The CDR3 DNA follows: TGTGCCAGCAGTGAACGACTAGCGGGGGGTTACGAGCAGTACTTC. It is translated as CASSERLAGGYEQYF.

V gene TRBV5-4 combines with J gene TRBJ2-7; D is perhaps TRBD1 (5 bases). Germline lookup yields CDR1 SGHNT and CDR2 YYREEE (reference sequence). This CDR3 comprises 13 residues. Trimming removed 3 bases from V and 2 bases from J, with 9 bases in between. The CDR3: CASSSDNAYEQYF. The CDR3 DNA follows: TGTGCCAGCAGCTCGGACAATGCCTACGAGCAGTACTTC.

This chain joins TRBV29-1 and TRBJ2-7; D not certain. V gave up 1 base and J gave up 0 bases, with 4 bases separating them. The germline V gene encodes CDR1 SQVTM and CDR2 ANQGSEA. The CDR3 is 12 amino acids. The chain's CDR3 is CSVEGISYEQYF. CDR3 bases: TGCAGCGTTGAAGGGATCTCCTACGAGCAGTACTTC.

For the CDR3, the DNA is TGTGCCAGCAGCTCGACAGGGAATAGACCAACTAATGAAAAACTGTTTTTT. This translates into CASSSTGNRPTNEKLFF. The chain joins TRBV7-9 to TRBJ1-4; 7 positions match TRBD1. The CDR3 loop spans 17 amino acids. Germline assignment: CDR1 SEHNR and CDR2 FQNEAQ (reference sequence). Trimming at V came to 4 bases and at J to 0 bases, leaving 8 bases not matched to a gene. Using reference TRBV7-9 and TRBJ1-4 for the parts outside the CDR3, the full variable domain is DTGVSQNPRHKITKRGQNVTFRCDPISEHNRLYWYRQTLGQGPEFLTYFQNEAQLEKSRLLSDRFSAERPKGSFSTLEIQRTEQGDSAMYLCASSSTGNRPTNEKLFFGSGTQLSVL.

A few counts support this clonotype. The gene calls are TRBV6-2 or TRBV6-3 and TRBJ1-5; 9 nucleotides line up with TRBD1. CDR3 length: 15 residues. CDR1 is MNHEY, CDR2 SVGEGT, per germline. V lost 4 bases, J lost 9 bases, and 10 bases stayed unmatched. CDR3 nucleotide sequence: TGTGCCAGCAGTTGGGACAGGGAGGGTCTTTGGCCCCAGCATTTT. Translated, it gives CASSWDREGLWPQHF.

This clonotype has only a few counts. The chain employs TRBV7-3 and TRBJ2-2; perhaps D is TRBD1 or TRBD2 (5 bases each). V lost 5 bases to trimming and J lost 7 bases, with 17 bases between them. Germline-derived CDR1 and CDR2 are SGHTA and FQGTGA. The CDR3 length is 15 residues. The CDR3 DNA is TGTGCCAGCAGCCGTCGCCGGGACGGCAGCGGGGAGCTGTTTTTT. Its translation: CASSRRRDGSGELFF. Full variable domain (rest looked up from reference TRBV7-3 and TRBJ2-2): GAGVSQTPSNKVTEKGKYVELRCDPISGHTALYWYRQSLGQGPEFLIYFQGTGAADDSGLPNDRFFAVRPEGSVSTLKIQRTERGDSAVYLCASSRRRDGSGELFFGEGSRLTVL.

This clonotype was found a few times. CDR3 protein: CASSKAGGSPLHF. In DNA form, the CDR3 reads TGTGCCAGCAGCAAAGCTGGGGGTTCACCCCTCCACTTT. The chain carries TRBV21-1 and TRBJ1-6; the D call in the table, TRBD1, was not verified against the DNA. TRBV21-1 counts as a pseudogene. The CDR3 consists of 13 residues.

The chain is built from TRBV7-9 and TRBJ1-1; D not certain. Per the germline V gene, CDR1 is SEHNR and CDR2 is FQNEAQ (reference sequence). CDR3 length: 14 residues. Trimming removed 5 bases at V and 7 bases at J, with 17 bases between. The CDR3 DNA is TGTGCCAGCAGCCATGCGGCTCGCTGGCGTGAAGCTTTCTTT. Protein product: CASSHAARWREAFF.

The chain recombines TRBV9 with TRBJ1-2, with TRBD1 matching 7 bases. The CDR3 covers 15 residues. Germline V gives CDR1 SGDLS, CDR2 YYNGEE. V was clipped by 4 bases and J by 4 bases; unmatched bases: 10. The CDR3 region is CASSPLSGQPYGYTF. In nucleotides, the CDR3 is TGTGCCAGCAGCCCTCTTTCGGGACAGCCCTATGGCTACACCTTC.

This clonotype was found a few times. CDR3 residues: CASSSQGAGNTEAFF. The CDR3 bases are TGTGCCAGTAGTTCACAGGGGGCCGGGAACACTGAAGCTTTCTTT. The chain carries TRBV19 and TRBJ1-1; 9 bases are a match to TRBD1. Per germline, CDR1 LNHDA and CDR2 SQIVND (reference sequence). The V segment lost 5 bases and the J segment 1 base; nucleotides outside the gene matches: 5. The CDR3 has 15 amino acids.

This clonotype was seen a handful of times. The chain has TRBV9 and TRBJ1-5, with 7 bases that match TRBD1. The V gene's germline CDR1 is SGDLS and CDR2 YYNGEE. V trimming: 4 bases; J trimming: 3 bases; junction bases outside the gene matches: 7. CDR3 size: 15 residues. DNA of the CDR3: TGTGCCAGCAGCCCGTCGACAGGGATCAATCAGCCCCAGCATTTT. Translation: CASSPSTGINQPQHF.